Listed below are T cell receptor beta chains from one sample, sequenced in a study of blood T cell repertoires in COVID-19. The method was immunoSEQ multiplex PCR; TCRdb's version includes in-frame clones alone and lacks a portion of them. The sample has nearly 110,000 clones; 70% to 85% are singletons. Material for sequencing was peripheral blood. Receptor source: an older woman with acute or convalescent COVID-19. CDR3s leave out the opening cysteine and the closing phenylalanine or tryptophan. The listing skips clone size in some rows; elsewhere it reads once, few, many or a size class.

J: TRBJ2-5
V: TRBV3-1/TRBV3-2
size: -
CDR3: ASSLRDTGNQETQY

J: TRBJ1-4
V: TRBV18
size: -
CDR3: ASSPTGTGAENEKLF

J: TRBJ1-2
V: TRBV19
size: -
CDR3: ASSLGGPTNYGYT

J: TRBJ1-3
V: TRBV27
size: -
CDR3: ASSPDRSSGNTIY

J: TRBJ1-6
V: TRBV18
size: few
CDR3: ASSYETGTGTSPLH

J: TRBJ2-3
V: TRBV12-3/TRBV12-4
size: -
CDR3: ASSPLNTDTQY

J: TRBJ1-2
V: TRBV27
size: -
CDR3: ASSPRGDYGYT

J: TRBJ1-3
V: TRBV5-4
size: -
CDR3: ASSRGDARSGNTIY

J: TRBJ2-7
V: TRBV9
size: once
CDR3: ASSRGQGDYEQY

J: TRBJ1-1
V: TRBV12-3/TRBV12-4
size: -
CDR3: ASSRQGIPEAF

J: TRBJ1-5
V: TRBV10-3
size: -
CDR3: AISELGGQPQH

J: TRBJ1-2
V: TRBV19
size: -
CDR3: ASGPGPGYGYT

J: TRBJ1-1
V: TRBV6-5
size: -
CDR3: ASTQRGKMYTEAF

J: TRBJ2-3
V: TRBV7-2
size: -
CDR3: ASSLRLAGTTDTQY

J: TRBJ2-7
V: TRBV28
size: -
CDR3: ASRTGTGLVYEQY

J: TRBJ1-2
V: TRBV7-2
size: -
CDR3: ASRGTGVGYGYT

J: TRBJ2-2
V: TRBV6-5
size: once
CDR3: ASRSATLNTGELF

J: TRBJ2-7
V: TRBV7-2
size: -
CDR3: ASSFTSGIQYEQY

J: TRBJ1-2
V: TRBV5-4
size: once
CDR3: ASSLPHSTGKDGYT

J: TRBJ2-3
V: TRBV7-9
size: few
CDR3: ASSPRTSGISDTQY

J: TRBJ2-3
V: TRBV27
size: -
CDR3: ASTLVAGMDTQY

J: TRBJ1-4
V: TRBV2
size: -
CDR3: ASRNDRGHEKLF

J: TRBJ2-1
V: TRBV18
size: -
CDR3: ASAQGLDSYNEQF

J: TRBJ2-7
V: TRBV21-1
size: -
CDR3: ASSSDRGVAGHYEQY

J: TRBJ2-2
V: TRBV11-2
size: once
CDR3: ASSLAFAGANTGELF

J: TRBJ2-7
V: TRBV29-1
size: -
CDR3: SVHDRGWQY

J: TRBJ1-2
V: TRBV19
size: -
CDR3: ASSSQLAAANYGYT

J: TRBJ1-1
V: TRBV7-8
size: -
CDR3: ASSFSGNTEAF

J: TRBJ1-1
V: TRBV2
size: -
CDR3: ASSIDRNTEAF

J: TRBJ1-2
V: TRBV3-1/TRBV3-2
size: -
CDR3: ASSQDSGGYT

J: TRBJ2-2
V: TRBV23-1
size: -
CDR3: ASSPYTGGGTGELF

J: TRBJ1-4
V: TRBV2
size: -
CDR3: ASSEELSEKLF

J: TRBJ1-5
V: TRBV10-3
size: -
CDR3: AIGESQDQPQH

J: TRBJ1-1
V: TRBV7-2
size: -
CDR3: ASSPRDEAF

J: TRBJ1-1
V: TRBV5-1
size: -
CDR3: ASSIGTGRTEAF

J: TRBJ1-2
V: TRBV29-1
size: few
CDR3: SGLGQGGYT

J: TRBJ2-7
V: TRBV28
size: -
CDR3: ASVTGSSYEQY

J: TRBJ1-4
V: TRBV28
size: -
CDR3: ASSLGRKLF

J: TRBJ2-7
V: TRBV9
size: -
CDR3: ASSVEGQTKN

J: TRBJ1-2
V: TRBV19
size: -
CDR3: ASSPHPGQSNYGYT

J: TRBJ1-1
V: TRBV27
size: -
CDR3: ASSSYQGSGTEAF

J: TRBJ1-5
V: TRBV20-1
size: -
CDR3: SASLGDQPQH

J: TRBJ2-3
V: TRBV7-3
size: -
CDR3: ASSLTGRSDTQY

J: TRBJ1-6
V: TRBV5-4
size: -
CDR3: ASSLGVGGASPLH

J: TRBJ2-1
V: TRBV6-1
size: -
CDR3: ASSGPRTVSYNEQF

J: TRBJ2-5
V: TRBV20-1
size: -
CDR3: SVTPGETQY

J: TRBJ2-3
V: TRBV5-1
size: -
CDR3: ASSIGQGKDTQY

J: TRBJ1-2
V: TRBV5-6
size: -
CDR3: ASAPDRSYGYT

J: TRBJ2-2
V: TRBV9
size: once
CDR3: ASSITLSGGGAGELF

J: TRBJ2-3
V: TRBV7-6
size: few
CDR3: ASSLIRESTDTQY

J: TRBJ1-2
V: TRBV28
size: few
CDR3: ASTKQGASYGYT

J: TRBJ1-2
V: TRBV2
size: -
CDR3: ASRYPGVNYGYT